One T cell receptor beta chain is described in this entry. Arm-PCR of CDR3 regions and iRepertoire HTBI primers were used to build TCR beta libraries. Using its own MiXCR run on the multiplex PCR reads, TCRdb lists one record per CDR3 protein. In the table there are around 400,000 distinct CDR3 sequences, about a quarter of which are singletons. The data stem from a study of regulatory T cells in long-lasting Graves disease. V dropped 2 bases and J dropped 8; count of bases not matched to a gene: 3. Per germline, CDR1 GTSNPN and CDR2 SVGIG (reference sequence). CDR3 length: 12 amino acids. As to time point: persistent/refractory GD, antithyroid drugs over 5 years with positive TRAb. Extracted RNA from PBMCs served as the source of the TCR library.

Source: peripheral blood mononuclear cells (PBMCs), taken when the disease was refractory, from a patient treated with antithyroid drugs. This chain joins TRBV30 and TRBJ1-2, with 9 bases aligning to TRBD1. The receptor was isolated from a female donor with Graves disease. CDR3 residues: CAWSRDRDGYTF. The CDR3, as DNA: TGTGCCTGGAGTCGGGACAGGGACGGCTACACCTTC.